The 30 T cell receptor beta chains below were found in one sample sequenced in a study of regulatory T cells in long-lasting Graves disease. Time point here: newly diagnosed GD, antithyroid drugs for less than 3 months. PBMCs were the source of the RNA used for TCR sequencing. According to the study, TCR beta libraries were built with iRepertoire HTBI primers and CDR3-region Arm-PCR. TCRdb re-derived calls from the multiplex PCR reads in MiXCR, one entry per CDR3 protein. The repertoire holds 550,000 to 650,000 distinct CDR3 sequences, 16% seen once, with more than 10% in the top ten. These data were likewise used in another study, on T cells in Graves' hyperthyroidism and ophthalmopathy.

Sequencing used peripheral blood mononuclear cells (PBMCs), obtained at new diagnosis, from a patient treated with antithyroid drugs. These receptors originate from a man younger than 35 with Graves disease.

The chain couples TRBV5-1 to TRBJ2-2; weak D call: TRBD1 (5 bases). V was shortened by 0 bases and J by 1 base, with 10 bases between the two germline ends. Germline values: CDR1 SGHRS, CDR2 YFSETQ. This CDR3 contains 16 residues. The CDR3 region is CASSLVGQGNTGELFF. The CDR3 nucleotides read TGCGCCAGCAGCTTGGTAGGTCAGGGGAACACCGGGGAGCTGTTTTTT.

In its sample, this clonotype was seen many times. V usage is TRBV15 and J usage is TRBJ2-2, with D unresolved. Looked up from germline, CDR1 is LNHNV and CDR2 is YYDKDF (reference sequence). Trimming took off 3 bases at V and 7 bases at J, with 15 bases between the two ends. This CDR3 comprises 15 residues. The chain's CDR3 is CATSSPRALRGELFF. The DNA for the CDR3 is TGTGCCACCAGCAGCCCTCGGGCACTTCGCGGGGAGCTGTTTTTT.

The rearrangement joins TRBV30 to TRBJ2-5, with 15 positions matching TRBD2. Germline CDR1 and CDR2: GTSNPN and SVGIG (reference sequence). V lost 1 base to trimming and J lost 4 bases; unmatched junction nucleotides: 4. This CDR3 spans 16 amino acids. DNA for the CDR3: TGTGCCTGGAGTGCCGGACTAGCGGGAGGGGGAGAGACCCAGTACTTC. Its translation: CAWSAGLAGGGETQYF.

In its sample, this clonotype was seen once. The V call is TRBV7-9, the J call TRBJ2-7, with D possibly matching TRBD1 (6 bases). Deletions cut 6 bases from V and 1 base from J, with 28 bases between. The length of the CDR3 is 19 residues. Germline lookup yields CDR1 SEHNR and CDR2 FQNEAQ (reference sequence). CDR3 region: CASRSTLGARRPDSYEQYF. In nucleotides, the CDR3 is TGTGCCAGCAGGTCAACTTTGGGGGCCAGACGACCTGATTCCTACGAGCAGTACTTC. The full variable domain, in which reference TRBV7-9 and TRBJ2-7 provide the parts outside the CDR3, is DTGVSQNPRHKITKRGQNVTFRCDPISEHNRLYWYRQTLGQGPEFLTYFQNEAQLEKSRLLSDRFSAERPKGSFSTLEIQRTEQGDSAMYLCASRSTLGARRPDSYEQYFGPGTRLTVT.

This clonotype was counted a few times. The chain links TRBV7-3 to TRBJ2-1; 8 bases align to TRBD2. V trimming: 1 base; J trimming: 2 bases; junction bases outside the gene matches: 4. This CDR3 comprises 16 residues. Germline values: CDR1 SGHTA, CDR2 FQGTGA. The CDR3 nucleotides read TGTGCCAGCAGCTTAAATGCGGGAGGAACCTACAATGAGCAGTTCTTC. Amino acids: CASSLNAGGTYNEQFF.

For the CDR3, the DNA is TGTGCCAGCAGCCCACATCACTTCGGACTAGCGGGAGGTTCTTACGAGCAGTACTTC. Amino acid sequence: CASSPHHFGLAGGSYEQYF. The rearrangement joins TRBV11-2 to TRBJ2-7, with 14 bases matching TRBD2. CDR3 size: 19 residues. V gave up 5 bases and J gave up 4 bases; unmatched junction bases: 16. Germline CDR1 reads SGHAT; CDR2 reads FQNNGV. Supplemented by reference TRBV11-2 and TRBJ2-7, the full variable domain reads EAGVAQSPRYKIIEKRQSVAFWCNPISGHATLYWYQQILGQGPKLLIQFQNNGVVDDSQLPKDRFSAERLKGVDSTLKIQPAKLEDSAVYLCASSPHHFGLAGGSYEQYFGPGTRLTVT.

This clonotype was detected ten times or more. This chain uses TRBV6-4 with TRBJ1-6; no firm D call. V was shortened by 0 bases and J by 7 bases, with 7 bases between the two germline ends. The CDR3 runs 14 residues. Germline V gene sequence: CDR1 MRHNA, CDR2 SNTAGT. The CDR3 DNA reads as TGTGCCAGCAGTGACTCGCCGGGAAATTCACCCCTCCACTTT. It is translated as CASSDSPGNSPLHF.

This clonotype was seen only a few times. The genes are TRBV13 and TRBJ2-3; the match to TRBD2 covers 13 bases. The CDR3 extends over 16 amino acids. Germline V lookup: CDR1 PRHDT, CDR2 FYEKMQ (reference sequence). V lost 2 bases and J lost 5; bases outside the gene matches: 4. CDR3 nucleotides: TGTGCCAGCAGCTTACCCGGACTAGCGGGAGTAGATACGCAGTATTTT. It codes for CASSLPGLAGVDTQYF.

This clonotype came up a few times. The V and J genes are TRBV20-1 and TRBJ1-5; D call uncertain. V gave up 6 bases and J gave up 4 bases, with 13 bases separating them. The CDR3 runs 13 residues. CDR1 DFQATT and CDR2 SNEGSKA come from the germline V gene (reference sequence). The CDR3 nucleotides are TGCAGTGCGCCTCGCGGGCAGAATCAGCCCCAGCATTTT. This translates into CSAPRGQNQPQHF.

The V gene is TRBV20-1, the J gene TRBJ2-1, with unresolved D. Germline V gene data show CDR1 as DFQATT and CDR2 as SNEGSKA (reference sequence). The V end was cut by 6 bases, the J end by 2 bases, with 20 bases between. CDR3 length equals 16 residues. CDR3 coding DNA: TGCAGTGCCCGAAAGTTTGATAGAAACACCTACAATGAGCAGTTCTTC. Translating gives CSARKFDRNTYNEQFF.

This clonotype was counted between two and nine times. The V gene is TRBV19, the J gene TRBJ1-2, with D possibly matching TRBD1 (6 bases). CDR1 is LNHDA, CDR2 SQIVND, per germline (reference sequence). Trimming left V 4 bases short and J 8 bases short, with 20 bases between. The length of the CDR3 is 15 residues. The DNA of the CDR3 is TGTGCCAGTAGTAGTCAGGTCAACAGGGCTGACGGCTACACCTTC. As protein: CASSSQVNRADGYTF.

This clonotype has ten or more counts. The V and J genes are TRBV18 and TRBJ2-1; TRBD1 is a possible D gene (6 bases). Germline V gives CDR1 KGHSH, CDR2 LQKENI. The CDR3 runs to 16 residues. V lost 0 bases and J lost 3, with 12 bases in between. The CDR3 DNA is TGTGCCAGCTCACCACCGGGGGACAACAACTACAATGAGCAGTTCTTC. Translating it yields CASSPPGDNNYNEQFF.

The chain carries TRBV19 and TRBJ1-2; 8 nucleotides line up with TRBD1. Trimming cost V 8 bases and J 4 bases; bases outside gene matches: 6. The germline gives CDR1 LNHDA, CDR2 SQIVND (reference sequence). This CDR3 is 13 amino acids long. DNA for the CDR3: TGTGCCAGTGATCGACAGGGGATCTATGGCTACACCTTC. Amino acids: CASDRQGIYGYTF.

As DNA, the CDR3 is TGTGCCAGCAGCTTAGCGCGTTCTAGCGGGGGGACCGGGGAGCTGTTTTTT. Amino acid sequence: CASSLARSSGGTGELFF. The chain carries TRBV11-1 and TRBJ2-2; 11 nucleotides match TRBD2. CDR1 is SGHAT and CDR2 is FQDESV in the germline V gene (reference sequence). This CDR3 has 17 residues. Germline trimming cut 0 bases from V and 5 bases from J; bases unmatched to any gene: 5. The entire variable domain, with the rest obtained from reference TRBV11-1 and TRBJ2-2, is as follows: EAEVAQSPRYKITEKSQAVAFWCDPISGHATLYWYRQILGQGPELLVQFQDESVVDDSQLPKDRFSAERLKGVDSTLKIQPAELGDSAMYLCASSLARSSGGTGELFFGEGSRLTVL.

V usage is TRBV2 and J usage is TRBJ2-7; D is undetermined. The germline V gene has CDR1 SNHLY and CDR2 FYNNEI. The CDR3 sequence is 13 residues long. Deletions cut 7 bases from V and 2 bases from J, with 12 bases between. CDR3 sequence: CASKSNSPYEQYF. CDR3 nucleotide sequence: TGTGCCAGCAAGAGCAACAGTCCCTACGAGCAGTACTTC. Together with reference TRBV2 and TRBJ2-7, the CDR3 gives the full variable domain: EPEVTQTPSHQVTQMGQEVILRCVPISNHLYFYWYRQILGQKVEFLVSFYNNEISEKSEIFDDQFSVERPDGSNFTLKIRSTKLEDSAMYFCASKSNSPYEQYFGPGTRLTVT.

This clonotype was counted at least ten times. The chain has TRBV7-9 and TRBJ1-1, with D possibly matching TRBD1 (5 bases). Germline CDR1 is SEHNR and CDR2 is FQNEAQ (reference sequence). V shed 5 bases and J shed 1 base, with 14 bases lying between them. The CDR3 covers 15 residues. For the CDR3, the DNA is TGTGCCAGCAGCCTGGGACGGCAGGGGAACACTGAAGCTTTCTTT. Its protein product is CASSLGRQGNTEAFF.

The chain recombines TRBV3-1 with TRBJ2-5; D unclear. Trimming shortened V by 0 bases and J by 1 base, and 6 bases separated the two germline ends. This CDR3 is 14 amino acids long. Germline V CDR1 and CDR2: LGHDT, YNNKEL (reference sequence). The CDR3 loop reads CASSQDLPQETQYF. For the CDR3, the DNA is TGTGCCAGCAGCCAAGATCTACCCCAAGAGACCCAGTACTTC.

Only a few counts were recorded for this clonotype. V is TRBV28 and J is TRBJ2-7, with TRBD2 matching over 10 bases. The CDR3 spans 14 residues. Per germline, CDR1 MDHEN and CDR2 SYDVKM. V shed 6 bases, J shed 3 bases, and the junction held 5 bases outside the gene matches. As DNA, the CDR3 is TGTGCCAGCAGGAGGACTAGCGGAGTCTACGAGCAGTACTTC. As protein: CASRRTSGVYEQYF.

In its sample, this clonotype was seen many times. CDR3 nucleotide sequence: TGTGCCAGCAGTGAAGCTGGGGGGCGGAGCTCCTACGAGCAGTACTTC. It specifies CASSEAGGRSSYEQYF. The V gene is TRBV6-2 or TRBV6-3, the J gene TRBJ2-7; tentatively, D is TRBD1 or TRBD2 (6 bases each). CDR1 MNHEY and CDR2 SVGEGT come from the germline V gene. V lost 5 bases, J lost 0 bases, and 17 bases lay in between. CDR3 length equals 16 residues.

The chain recombines TRBV7-3 with TRBJ2-5; no clear D gene. V lost 3 bases and J 0 bases, leaving 8 bases between the germline ends. The germline V gene has CDR1 SGHTA and CDR2 FQGTGA. The CDR3 loop spans 14 amino acids. The CDR3 is CASSFGGHQETQYF. In DNA, the CDR3 is TGTGCCAGCAGCTTTGGCGGACACCAAGAGACCCAGTACTTC.

Many counts were recorded for this clonotype. This sequence joins TRBV28 and TRBJ2-7; 7 nucleotides match TRBD2. CDR3 size: 15 residues. Germline assignment: CDR1 MDHEN and CDR2 SYDVKM. The trim removed 2 bases at V and 3 bases at J, leaving 7 bases unmatched. This CDR3 is CASSLSWGGNYEQYF. DNA of the CDR3: TGTGCCAGCAGTTTAAGCTGGGGAGGGAACTACGAGCAGTACTTC. Variable domain in full (rest from reference TRBV28 and TRBJ2-7): DVKVTQSSRYLVKRTGEKVFLECVQDMDHENMFWYRQDPGLGLRLIYFSYDVKMKEKGDIPEGYSVSREKKERFSLILESASTNQTSMYLCASSLSWGGNYEQYFGPGTRLTVT.

J is TRBJ1-2 and V is TRBV11-2, with D maybe TRBD1 (5 bases). This CDR3 is 15 amino acids long. Trimming stripped 5 bases from V and 6 bases from J, with 19 bases between. Germline assignment: CDR1 SGHAT and CDR2 FQNNGV. CDR3 residues: CASSLLRGGTNGYTF. The CDR3 nucleotides are TGTGCCAGCAGCCTGCTGCGGGGGGGGACCAATGGCTACACCTTC. Using reference TRBV11-2 and TRBJ1-2 for the parts outside the CDR3, the full variable domain is EAGVAQSPRYKIIEKRQSVAFWCNPISGHATLYWYQQILGQGPKLLIQFQNNGVVDDSQLPKDRFSAERLKGVDSTLKIQPAKLEDSAVYLCASSLLRGGTNGYTFGSGTRLTVV.

A few counts support this clonotype. J is TRBJ2-1 and V is TRBV29-1; 11 bases fit TRBD1. CDR1 is SQVTM and CDR2 is ANQGSEA in the germline V gene. The CDR3 covers 14 residues. The V gene end was trimmed by 2 bases and the J gene end by 7 bases; junction bases not matched to a gene: 4. The CDR3 region has the DNA TGCAGCGTTGAATGGGACAGGGGGAGGAATGAGCAGTTCTTC. Amino acid sequence: CSVEWDRGRNEQFF.

There are a few counts of this clonotype. This CDR3 reads CASSALPGQGGTGELFF. As DNA, the CDR3 is TGTGCCAGCAGCGCACTCCCGGGACAGGGAGGGACCGGGGAGCTGTTTTTT. The chain links TRBV7-2 to TRBJ2-2; 9 positions agree with TRBD1. CDR3 length equals 17 residues. Germline lookup yields CDR1 SGHTA and CDR2 FQGNSA. Trimming cost V 5 bases and J 5 bases; bases outside gene matches: 12.

In its sample, this clonotype was seen many times. The chain employs TRBV10-1 and TRBJ2-7; D remains unclear. CDR3 length equals 15 residues. V was cut by 2 bases and J by 0 bases, with 11 bases left in between. CDR1 is WNHNN, CDR2 SYGVQD, per germline (reference sequence). The CDR3 nucleotides read TGCGCCAGCAGTGAGCCCCTTGAGCTCTCCTACGAGCAGTACTTC. The encoded protein is CASSEPLELSYEQYF.

The CDR3 spells CASSPTWAHETQYF. The CDR3 coding sequence is TGTGCCAGCAGTCCTACCTGGGCCCACGAGACCCAGTACTTC. The chain carries TRBV27 and TRBJ2-5; D gene unclear. The germline V gene has CDR1 MNHEY and CDR2 SMNVEV (reference sequence). The CDR3 is 14 amino acids. The V and J ends lost 5 bases and 5 bases respectively, with 15 bases between them.

The CDR3 DNA reads TGCAGTGCTAGCGTCGCACAGGGGTACGAGCAGTACTTC. Protein: CSASVAQGYEQYF. The rearrangement uses TRBV20-1 and TRBJ2-7, with TRBD1 matching 7 bases. The length of the CDR3 is 13 residues. Germline V gives CDR1 DFQATT, CDR2 SNEGSKA (reference sequence). The V and J ends lost 3 bases and 4 bases, in that order; junction bases with no gene match: 6.

This clonotype was seen only a few times. The chain recombines TRBV11-2 with TRBJ1-3; D unresolved. Germline CDR1 and CDR2: SGHAT and FQNNGV. The ends were cut back, 1 base at V and 2 bases at J, with 24 bases in the middle. CDR3 length: 20 amino acids. The CDR3, as DNA: TGTGCCAGCAGCTTAGGTAACATCTTTCGTAGCAGTTCAACTGGAAACACCATATATTTT. Translation: CASSLGNIFRSSSTGNTIYF.

This clonotype was found many times. CDR3 loop: CSAYTQRDGHYEQYF. The DNA for the CDR3 is TGCAGTGCTTACACCCAGCGGGACGGCCACTACGAGCAGTACTTC. The chain combines TRBV20-1 with TRBJ2-7; TRBD2 matches 7 bases. J lost 3 bases, V lost 5 bases, and 13 bases had no gene match. Germline lookup yields CDR1 DFQATT and CDR2 SNEGSKA (reference sequence). There are 15 residues in the CDR3.

This clonotype has a count of ten or more. The V and J genes are TRBV2 and TRBJ2-7; 7 nucleotides agree with TRBD1. V trimming: 3 bases; J trimming: 5 bases; junction bases outside the gene matches: 7. Germline V gives CDR1 SNHLY, CDR2 FYNNEI. This CDR3 contains 14 residues. CDR3 sequence (DNA): TGTGCCAGCAGTGAGTGGCAGGGGGAAGACGAGCAGTACTTC. Protein product: CASSEWQGEDEQYF.